These 23 T cell receptor beta chains were sequenced from one sample in a study of T cell repertoires in cytomegalovirus infection. From the reads, TCRdb called clonotypes with MiXCR, one entry per CDR3 protein. The repertoire holds hundreds of thousands of distinct CDR3 sequences, with approximately 22% as singletons. Material for sequencing was CD8+ T cells from PBMCs. All receptors come from a human donor in good health (CMV status not recorded). Some clones in this sample may be carry-over from other donors' samples.

This clonotype rates as medium-sized. This chain connects TRBV7-8 to TRBJ2-1; tentative D call: TRBD2 (5 bases). There are 16 residues in the CDR3. Looked up from germline, CDR1 is SGHVS and CDR2 is FQNEAQ. Trimming removed 5 bases from V and 0 bases from J, with 14 bases in between. In DNA form, the CDR3 reads TGTGCCAGCAGCCTACGAGACGGAGGCTCCTACAATGAGCAGTTCTTC. Translating it yields CASSLRDGGSYNEQFF.

This clonotype was found many times. In DNA form, the CDR3 reads TGTGCCAGCAGCTCTCGGGGTTCAAATCAGCCCCAGCATTTT. Translation: CASSSRGSNQPQHF. The chain joins TRBV7-6 to TRBJ1-5; D not resolved. With 4 bases removed from V and 4 bases from J, the gap between germline ends came to 11 bases. The CDR3 contains 14 residues. Germline CDR1 is SGHVS and CDR2 is FNYEAQ.

This clonotype has just a few counts. The chain carries TRBV4-1 and TRBJ1-2, with TRBD1 matching over 8 bases. Germline trimming cut 4 bases from V and 0 bases from J; bases unmatched to any gene: 7. The CDR3 loop spans 16 amino acids. Germline CDR1 and CDR2: MGHRA and YSYEKL. The CDR3 is CASSPAPTGANYGYTF. The CDR3 DNA is TGCGCCAGCAGCCCGGCCCCGACAGGGGCTAACTATGGCTACACCTTC.

The rearrangement joins TRBV30 to TRBJ1-5, with D possibly matching TRBD1 (5 bases). The germline V and J ends were trimmed by 1 base and 6 bases, with 10 bases remaining between them. Germline V gene data show CDR1 as GTSNPN and CDR2 as SVGIG (reference sequence). CDR3 length equals 13 residues. CDR3 in amino acids: CAWSGGAGQPQHF. The CDR3 nucleotides read TGTGCCTGGAGTGGAGGGGCTGGTCAGCCCCAGCATTTT.

The chain recombines TRBV12-3 or TRBV12-4 with TRBJ1-6; D is undetermined. CDR3 length: 13 residues. V lost 5 bases, J lost 6 bases, and 8 bases lay in between. CDR3 residues: CASSRRVNSPLHF. The CDR3 coding sequence is TGTGCCAGCAGTAGACGCGTTAATTCACCCCTCCACTTT.

This clonotype was seen a handful of times. The chain carries TRBV12-3 or TRBV12-4 and TRBJ1-2; tentatively, D is TRBD1 (5 bases). The CDR3 extends over 14 amino acids. Trimming left V 3 bases short and J 5 bases short, with 13 bases between. Here the CDR3 reads CASSLGGGLYGYTF. In nucleotides, the CDR3 is TGTGCCAGCAGTTTGGGCGGGGGTCTTTATGGCTACACCTTC.

This clonotype was seen once. V is TRBV5-1 and J is TRBJ1-6; perhaps TRBD1 as D (6 bases). Germline CDR1 is SGHRS and CDR2 is YFSETQ. The germline V and J ends were trimmed by 1 base and 0 bases, with 17 bases remaining between them. The CDR3 contains 19 residues. CDR3 sequence: CASSLPGHQISSYNSPLHF. As DNA, the CDR3 is TGCGCCAGCAGCTTGCCGGGACATCAGATTAGCTCCTATAATTCACCCCTCCACTTT.

The chain employs TRBV12-3 or TRBV12-4 and TRBJ2-1, with D maybe TRBD1 (6 bases). V lost 5 bases, J lost 3 bases, and 8 bases lay in between. The length of the CDR3 is 13 residues. CDR3 loop: CASSAQGYNEQFF. CDR3 DNA sequence: TGTGCCAGCAGTGCACAGGGCTACAATGAGCAGTTCTTC.

J is TRBJ1-3 and V is TRBV5-1; D is undetermined. V dropped 5 bases and J dropped 0 bases, with 12 bases sitting between them. CDR1 SGHRS and CDR2 YFSETQ come from the germline V gene. CDR3 length: 15 amino acids. CDR3 DNA sequence: TGCGCCAGCAGATCTGACCGAACCTCTGGAAACACCATATATTTT. It codes for CASRSDRTSGNTIYF.

The chain is built from TRBV20-1 and TRBJ2-7; D may be TRBD2 (6 bases). This CDR3 spans 12 amino acids. V lost 7 bases and J lost 2, with 12 bases in between. Germline V gives CDR1 DFQATT, CDR2 SNEGSKA (reference sequence). The CDR3 region is CSGDSVTYEQYF. The CDR3 nucleotides read TGCAGTGGGGACTCAGTAACCTACGAGCAGTACTTC.

The V call is TRBV6-5, the J call TRBJ2-1, with TRBD1 matching over 7 bases. Germline trimming cut 2 bases from V and 5 bases from J; bases unmatched to any gene: 12. The germline CDR1 and CDR2 sequences are MNHEY and SVGAGI. CDR3 length: 17 residues. CDR3 nucleotides: TGTGCCAGCAGTTACGACAGGGCCACGGGGATGGACAATGAGCAGTTCTTC. Its protein product is CASSYDRATGMDNEQFF.

The V and J genes are TRBV10-3 and TRBJ2-6, with D tentatively TRBD2 (5 bases). Germline lookup yields CDR1 ENHRY and CDR2 SYGVKD. The CDR3 runs 16 residues. V dropped 0 bases and J dropped 4 bases, with 10 bases sitting between them. The CDR3 loop is CAISESTGIGANVLTF. CDR3 in DNA: TGTGCCATCAGTGAGTCGACCGGGATCGGGGCCAACGTCCTGACTTTC.

There are a few counts of this clonotype. This rearrangement joins TRBV20-1 to TRBJ2-5, with 9 bases lining up with TRBD2. Germline-derived CDR1 and CDR2 are DFQATT and SNEGSKA (reference sequence). This CDR3 contains 15 residues. V was pared by 0 bases and J by 5 bases, with 7 bases of the junction left unmatched. The CDR3, as DNA: TGCAGTGCTAGAGATGAGCGGGGGGCCGGGGAGACCCAGTACTTC. It encodes CSARDERGAGETQYF.

This clonotype was counted ten times or more. The chain has TRBV12-3 or TRBV12-4 and TRBJ2-7, with D tentatively TRBD1 (5 bases). Between the trimmed V and J ends, which lost 2 bases and 1 base, there was a span of 12 bases. The length of the CDR3 is 15 residues. The chain's CDR3 is CASSLWTLNSYEQYF. The DNA of the CDR3 is TGTGCCAGCAGTTTATGGACACTTAATTCCTACGAGCAGTACTTC.

This clonotype was detected ten times or more. J is TRBJ2-1 and V is TRBV12-3 or TRBV12-4; tentatively, D is TRBD2 (7 bases). Trimming removed 1 base at V and 7 bases at J, with 17 bases between. CDR3 size: 16 residues. The CDR3 reads CASSLGLGGPRNEQFF. The CDR3 DNA is TGTGCCAGCAGTTTAGGTTTGGGGGGGCCGAGGAATGAGCAGTTCTTC.

This clonotype occurred many times. J is TRBJ1-2 and V is TRBV7-9; tentative D call: TRBD1 (6 bases). CDR3 length: 12 amino acids. The germline CDR1 and CDR2 sequences are SEHNR and FQNEAQ (reference sequence). Trimming left V 3 bases short and J 8 bases short, with 10 bases between. As DNA, the CDR3 is TGTGCCAGCAGCTTTGGACAGAAAGGCTACACCTTC. This gives the protein CASSFGQKGYTF. The complete variable domain, with remaining parts taken from reference TRBV7-9 and TRBJ1-2, reads DTGVSQNPRHKITKRGQNVTFRCDPISEHNRLYWYRQTLGQGPEFLTYFQNEAQLEKSRLLSDRFSAERPKGSFSTLEIQRTEQGDSAMYLCASSFGQKGYTFGSGTRLTVV.

The V and J genes are TRBV19 and TRBJ1-5; D gene uncertain. From germline, CDR1 is LNHDA and CDR2 SQIVND (reference sequence). This CDR3 region has 14 residues. Between the trimmed V and J ends, which lost 0 bases and 2 bases, there was a span of 5 bases. The CDR3 DNA follows: TGTGCCAGTAGTATAGATGACGGCAATCAGCCCCAGCATTTT. Translation: CASSIDDGNQPQHF.

The sample holds many counts of this clonotype. The V and J genes are TRBV7-2 and TRBJ2-7; D assignment may be TRBD1 or TRBD2 (5 bases each). The CDR3 is 15 amino acids. Germline V gene data show CDR1 as SGHTA and CDR2 as FQGNSA. The V end was cut by 4 bases, the J end by 3 bases, with 16 bases between. The CDR3 coding sequence is TGTGCCAGCAGCTCCCTGCCGGGACCGATCTACGAGCAGTACTTC. As protein: CASSSLPGPIYEQYF.

This clonotype was counted between two and nine times. The chain has TRBV20-1 and TRBJ1-2, with 8 bases that match TRBD1. CDR1 and CDR2 from the germline V gene are DFQATT and SNEGSKA (reference sequence). This CDR3 is built from 14 residues. V trimming: 0 bases; J trimming: 5 bases; junction bases outside the gene matches: 5. Written as DNA, the CDR3 is TGCAGTGCTAGAGACGAGGGACAGGTTTATGGCTACACCTTC. Its translation is CSARDEGQVYGYTF.

This sequence joins TRBV29-1 and TRBJ1-2, with 7 bases aligning to TRBD1. J gave up 5 bases and V 6 bases, and 3 bases lay outside the gene matches. The germline V gene encodes CDR1 SQVTM and CDR2 ANQGSEA. This CDR3 contains 11 residues. The CDR3 nucleotides read TGCAGCGTCCGACAGGGTTATGGCTACACCTTC. Translated: CSVRQGYGYTF.

The chain combines TRBV20-1 with TRBJ1-1; a weak D match, TRBD1 (5 bases). V lost 7 bases and J 6 bases, leaving 12 bases between the germline ends. Per the germline V gene, CDR1 is DFQATT and CDR2 is SNEGSKA (reference sequence). CDR3 length: 11 amino acids. The CDR3 coding sequence is TGCAGTGTTCCTGGGGGAGCTGAAGCTTTCTTT. Translated: CSVPGGAEAFF.

This clonotype came up many times. This sequence joins TRBV10-3 and TRBJ2-5; 8 bases align to TRBD1. Germline-derived CDR1 and CDR2 are ENHRY and SYGVKD. The CDR3 is 15 amino acids. V dropped 0 bases and J dropped 3; count of bases not matched to a gene: 3. The CDR3 DNA reads TGTGCCATCAGTGAGTCCCCGGACAGGGAAGAGACCCAGTACTTC. The encoded protein is CAISESPDREETQYF.

The J gene is TRBJ2-2, the V gene TRBV28; D is uncertain. Between the trimmed V and J ends, which lost 3 bases and 2 bases, there was a span of 7 bases. This CDR3 has 14 amino acids. CDR1 is MDHEN, CDR2 SYDVKM, per germline. CDR3 in amino acids: CASSFLGNTGELFF. The CDR3 nucleotides are TGTGCCAGCAGTTTTCTCGGCAACACCGGGGAGCTGTTTTTT.